A single sample is the source of the 18 T cell receptor beta chains below, sequenced in a study of Ad26.COV2.S vaccination and SARS-CoV-2 variants. The treatment here: about 20 received Ad26.COV2.S at low or high dose, single or two shots; about 5 received placebo; per-sample allocation not given. Repertoires come from day 63 after the first vaccine or placebo injection. The table came from immunoSEQ multiplex PCR; TCRdb's copy has only in-frame clones and leaves some out. The data hold around 340,000 clones, with approximately 86% observed a single time. Sequenced material: peripheral blood, taken in a trial of Ad26.COV2.S vaccine versus placebo. Receptors originate from a person aged 18-65 years who received the Ad26.COV2.S COVID-19 vaccine or a placebo.

The chain joins TRBV2 to TRBJ2-5; D is unclear. The length of the CDR3 is 15 residues. V gave up 8 bases and J gave up 4 bases, with 20 bases separating them. Looked up from germline, CDR1 is SNHLY and CDR2 is FYNNEI. The CDR3 loop reads CASLIRPGGAETQYF. The DNA of the CDR3 is TGTGCCAGCCTAATACGACCAGGCGGTGCAGAGACCCAGTACTTC. Full variable domain (missing parts from reference TRBV2 and TRBJ2-5): EPEVTQTPSHQVTQMGQEVILRCVPISNHLYFYWYRQILGQKVEFLVSFYNNEISEKSEIFDDQFSVERPDGSNFTLKIRSTKLEDSAMYFCASLIRPGGAETQYFGPGTRLLVL.

DNA of the CDR3: TGTGCCACCAGTGATTTAAAGGGCGGGGAGCTGTTTTTT. It specifies CATSDLKGGELFF. The J gene is TRBJ2-2, the V gene TRBV24-1; D not certain. There are 13 residues in the CDR3. Per the germline V gene, CDR1 is KGHDR and CDR2 is SFDVKD. The germline V and J ends were trimmed by 1 base and 7 bases, with 6 bases remaining between them.

For the CDR3, the DNA is TGTGCCAGCAGCCCGGGACAGGGGAATACCGGCTACACCTTC. The encoded protein is CASSPGQGNTGYTF. The rearrangement joins TRBV2 to TRBJ1-2; 10 bases are shared with TRBD1. The CDR3 is 14 amino acids. Trimming at V came to 6 bases and at J to 8 bases, leaving 9 bases not matched to a gene. Germline V gives CDR1 SNHLY, CDR2 FYNNEI. Supplemented by reference TRBV2 and TRBJ1-2, the full variable domain reads EPEVTQTPSHQVTQMGQEVILRCVPISNHLYFYWYRQILGQKVEFLVSFYNNEISEKSEIFDDQFSVERPDGSNFTLKIRSTKLEDSAMYFCASSPGQGNTGYTFGSGTRLTVV.

This chain links TRBV5-1 with TRBJ2-3; D gene uncertain. The CDR3 runs 12 residues. The germline V and J ends were trimmed by 0 bases and 5 bases, with 4 bases remaining between them. Germline CDR1 reads SGHRS; CDR2 reads YFSETQ. The CDR3 sequence: CASSLEGDTQYF. CDR3 nucleotides: TGCGCCAGCAGCTTGGAGGGAGATACGCAGTATTTT.

This chain uses TRBV28 with TRBJ2-7; 7 nucleotides agree with TRBD1. V gave up 6 bases and J gave up 0 bases; unmatched junction bases: 5. Germline V lookup: CDR1 MDHEN, CDR2 SYDVKM. CDR3 length: 14 amino acids. CDR3 sequence: CASSPGGSSYEQYF. CDR3 nucleotides: TGTGCCAGCAGCCCAGGGGGAAGCTCCTACGAGCAGTACTTC.

The CDR3, as DNA: TGTGCCAGCTCATCCAGCACAGATACGCAGTATTTT. Protein: CASSSSTDTQYF. This chain connects TRBV18 to TRBJ2-3; D unresolved. In germline, CDR1 is KGHSH, CDR2 LQKENI. This CDR3 has 12 residues. The germline V and J ends were trimmed by 5 bases and 0 bases, with 3 bases remaining between them.

The chain joins TRBV28 to TRBJ2-3; 11 bases line up with TRBD2. The CDR3 spans 16 residues. V was pared by 5 bases and J by 6 bases, with 10 bases of the junction left unmatched. CDR1 is MDHEN and CDR2 is SYDVKM in the germline V gene. The CDR3 nucleotides are TGTGCCAGCAGTCCCCGGGGTAGCGGGGGGGAGGATACGCAGTATTTT. Protein: CASSPRGSGGEDTQYF.

This chain connects TRBV19 to TRBJ2-7; TRBD2 is a possible D gene (6 bases). V lost 5 bases and J 0 bases, leaving 14 bases between the germline ends. The CDR3 has 15 residues. Germline V gene sequence: CDR1 LNHDA, CDR2 SQIVND (reference sequence). CDR3 loop: CASSPPGTGSYEQYF. The CDR3 bases are TGTGCCAGTAGTCCCCCCGGGACTGGCTCCTACGAGCAGTACTTC.

This sequence joins TRBV28 and TRBJ1-1; D gene uncertain. Trimming took 10 bases from V and 1 from J, leaving 13 bases between them. The length of the CDR3 is 13 residues. CDR1 MDHEN and CDR2 SYDVKM come from the germline V gene. DNA for the CDR3: TGTGCCACGGAGTCGCGGGAGAACACTGAAGCTTTCTTT. Amino acids: CATESRENTEAFF. Complete variable domain (other parts from reference TRBV28 and TRBJ1-1): DVKVTQSSRYLVKRTGEKVFLECVQDMDHENMFWYRQDPGLGLRLIYFSYDVKMKEKGDIPEGYSVSREKKERFSLILESASTNQTSMYLCATESRENTEAFFGQGTRLTVV.

The V call is TRBV7-9, the J call TRBJ1-5, with TRBD1 matching over 7 bases. Germline trimming cut 5 bases from V and 0 bases from J; bases unmatched to any gene: 4. Germline CDR1 is SEHNR and CDR2 is FQNEAQ (reference sequence). The CDR3 runs to 15 residues. CDR3 region: CASSPGQPSNQPQHF. The CDR3 coding sequence is TGTGCCAGCAGCCCGGGACAGCCTAGCAATCAGCCCCAGCATTTT. The complete variable domain, with remaining parts taken from reference TRBV7-9 and TRBJ1-5, reads DTGVSQNPRHKITKRGQNVTFRCDPISEHNRLYWYRQTLGQGPEFLTYFQNEAQLEKSRLLSDRFSAERPKGSFSTLEIQRTEQGDSAMYLCASSPGQPSNQPQHFGDGTRLSIL.

The V and J genes are TRBV9 and TRBJ2-7; 7 positions agree with TRBD1. This CDR3 has 14 amino acids. Per the germline V gene, CDR1 is SGDLS and CDR2 is YYNGEE. Trimming at V came to 4 bases and at J to 2 bases, leaving 6 bases not matched to a gene. The CDR3 coding sequence is TGTGCCAGCAGCCCACGACAGGGCCCCTACGAGCAGTACTTC. This translates into CASSPRQGPYEQYF.

The chain carries TRBV19 and TRBJ2-1; TRBD1 matches 12 bases. J was trimmed by 5 bases and V by 6 bases; bases with no gene match: 8. Per the germline V gene, CDR1 is LNHDA and CDR2 is SQIVND (reference sequence). The CDR3 loop spans 16 amino acids. The CDR3 spells CASRSPGQGAHNEQFF. The CDR3 coding sequence is TGTGCCAGTAGGAGCCCGGGACAGGGGGCCCACAATGAGCAGTTCTTC.

V and J are TRBV6-2 or TRBV6-3 and TRBJ1-5, with a weak D call TRBD1 (5 bases). The CDR3 loop spans 15 amino acids. V lost 2 bases, J lost 5 bases, and 13 bases lay in between. Per germline, CDR1 MNHEY and CDR2 SVGEGT. The CDR3 is CASSYHDRGHQPQHF. Here the CDR3 DNA reads TGTGCCAGCAGTTACCATGATAGGGGTCATCAGCCCCAGCATTTT.

This clone was detected only once. This chain joins TRBV7-9 and TRBJ2-2; D is perhaps TRBD1 (5 bases). This CDR3 contains 15 residues. The V end lost 5 bases, the J end lost 5 bases, and 15 bases lay between the germline ends. The germline gives CDR1 SEHNR, CDR2 FQNEAQ (reference sequence). DNA for the CDR3: TGTGCCAGCAGCACAACGTCTACAGGAACCGGGGAGCTGTTTTTT. Residues: CASSTTSTGTGELFF.

The chain recombines TRBV27 with TRBJ1-1; D gene unclear. CDR1 is MNHEY, CDR2 SMNVEV, per germline (reference sequence). V was pared by 2 bases and J by 3 bases, with 10 bases between. This CDR3 is 14 amino acids long. The CDR3 spells CASSLGWDYTEAFF. CDR3 nucleotide sequence: TGTGCCAGCAGTTTAGGGTGGGATTACACTGAAGCTTTCTTT.

The chain combines TRBV28 with TRBJ1-6, with 10 bases fitting TRBD1. This CDR3 spans 16 amino acids. Germline CDR1 MDHEN, CDR2 SYDVKM. The junction had 4 bases not matched to a gene; V was cut back by 6 bases and J by 2 bases. The CDR3 DNA sequence: TGTGCCAGCAGGACGGGACAGGGGACCTATAATTCACCCCTCCACTTT. Translation: CASRTGQGTYNSPLHF.

J is TRBJ1-2 and V is TRBV5-1; 7 bases are a match to TRBD1. The CDR3 contains 14 residues. CDR1 is SGHRS, CDR2 YFSETQ, per germline. Germline trimming cut 4 bases from V and 4 bases from J; bases unmatched to any gene: 7. The CDR3, as DNA: TGCGCCAGCAGCGGGGACAGCGGGGGCTATGGCTACACCTTC. Translated: CASSGDSGGYGYTF.

V is TRBV19 and J is TRBJ2-3; 8 positions match TRBD1. The CDR3 loop spans 15 amino acids. Germline CDR1 LNHDA, CDR2 SQIVND (reference sequence). Losses at the gene ends were 5 bases for V and 0 bases for J; bases not matched to a gene: 4. The CDR3, as DNA: TGTGCCAGTAGTTCCCGACAGGGGAGCACAGATACGCAGTATTTT. Translating it yields CASSSRQGSTDTQYF.